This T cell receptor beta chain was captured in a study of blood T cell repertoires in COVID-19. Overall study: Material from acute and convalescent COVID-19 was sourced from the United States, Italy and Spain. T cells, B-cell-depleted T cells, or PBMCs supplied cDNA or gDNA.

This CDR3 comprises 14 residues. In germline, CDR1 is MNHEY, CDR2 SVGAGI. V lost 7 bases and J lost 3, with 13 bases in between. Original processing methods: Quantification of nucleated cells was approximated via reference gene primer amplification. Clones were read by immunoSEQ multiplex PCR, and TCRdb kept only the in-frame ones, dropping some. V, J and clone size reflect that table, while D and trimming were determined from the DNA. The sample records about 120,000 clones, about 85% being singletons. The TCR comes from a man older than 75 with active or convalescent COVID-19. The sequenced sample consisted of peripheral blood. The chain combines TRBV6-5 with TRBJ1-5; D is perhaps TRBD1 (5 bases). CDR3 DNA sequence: TGTGCCAGCAACGACAGTCCCGTCAATCAGCCCCAGCATTTT. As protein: CASNDSPVNQPQHF.